This TCR beta chain emerged from a study of low-dose radiotherapy and immunotherapy resistance in tumors. Study-wide context: Each fraction for Cohort 1 was 0.5 Gy, given every 2 weeks, and the total came to 6.5 Gy. Patients received 300 mg of oral aspirin each day across four cycles, commencing on cycle 1 day 1.

The time point denotes: after trial treatment. The sample's treatment: LDRT plus nivolumab, ipilimumab, low-dose cyclophosphamide and aspirin (RACIN trial). Every donor's regimen consisted of nivolumab, ipilimumab, aspirin, low-dose cyclophosphamide and low-dose radiotherapy. The table lists this clonotype with many counts. TRAV- and TRBV-specific primers, spanning alpha and beta chains, primed first-strand cDNA. Amplification of TCRs used a constant-region primer and V-primer adapter for roughly 18 PCR cycles. After the mRNA was isolated, it was amplified using in vitro transcription. Using its own MiXCR run on the reads, TCRdb lists one record per CDR3 protein. The sample lists some 94,000 distinct CDR3 sequences, 20% to 25% occurring once. The CDR3 is 11 residues long. Germline CDR1 and CDR2: SNHLY and FYNNEI. V gave up 2 bases and J gave up 9 bases, with 5 bases separating them.

The chain uses TRBV2 and TRBJ2-1; D is unresolved. The sequence was collected from a female donor with ovarian cancer. Specimen: PBMCs, collected after low-dose radiotherapy plus immunotherapy. The CDR3 region has the DNA TGTGCCAGCAGTGAATGGCGTGAGCAGTTCTTC. It yields the protein CASSEWREQFF.